Following are 14 T cell receptor beta chains from one sample sequenced in a study of T cell responses to AZD1222 COVID-19 vaccine. Generated by immunoSEQ multiplex PCR, the TCRdb table keeps only in-frame clones and is missing some. Counted here are around 87,000 clones, roughly 90% occurring once; the ten biggest clones make up 20% to 25%. Sequenced here: peripheral blood, sampled on day 0 of AZD1222 vaccination. The receptors come from an adult in good health.

In nucleotides, the CDR3 is TGTGCCAGCACCCCCGGGACACTGAACACTGAAGCTTTCTTT. Its protein product is CASTPGTLNTEAFF. The chain carries TRBV6-5 and TRBJ1-1; D might be TRBD1 (6 bases). The CDR3 sequence is 14 residues long. V gave up 7 bases and J gave up 0 bases, with 12 bases separating them. Germline V gives CDR1 MNHEY, CDR2 SVGAGI.

The V and J genes are TRBV7-6 and TRBJ1-2, with 7 bases lining up with TRBD1. This CDR3 comprises 12 residues. CDR1 SGHVS and CDR2 FNYEAQ come from the germline V gene. The J segment lost 6 bases and the V segment lost 4 bases, leaving 2 bases of the junction unmatched. CDR3 amino acids: CASSSDRHGYTF. The CDR3 DNA is TGTGCCAGCAGCTCGGACAGGCATGGCTACACCTTC.

This chain uses TRBV11-3 with TRBJ1-1; D call uncertain. Trimming left V 4 bases short and J 0 bases short, with 9 bases between. Germline CDR1 and CDR2: SGHNT and YENEEA. This CDR3 contains 14 residues. The DNA of the CDR3 is TGTGCCAGCAGCTCTACGTCCATGAACACTGAAGCTTTCTTT. Translated: CASSSTSMNTEAFF.

V usage is TRBV24-1 and J usage is TRBJ2-3, with 10 bases fitting TRBD2. Germline CDR1 reads KGHDR; CDR2 reads SFDVKD. This CDR3 is built from 13 residues. V trimming: 11 bases; J trimming: 2 bases; junction bases outside the gene matches: 3. CDR3 DNA sequence: TGTGCCAGTAGCGGGGGGTTCACAGATACGCAGTATTTT. It yields the protein CASSGGFTDTQYF.

The chain links TRBV7-3 to TRBJ2-5; maybe TRBD1 (5 bases). The CDR3 spans 17 residues. CDR1 and CDR2 from the germline V gene are SGHTA and FQGTGA. V dropped 5 bases and J dropped 2 bases, with 21 bases sitting between them. The CDR3 DNA reads as TGTGCCAGCAGCCATTCCCTGGACACCACGATACAAGAGACCCAGTACTTC. Residues: CASSHSLDTTIQETQYF.

The rearrangement links TRBV11-2 to TRBJ2-7; a weak D match, TRBD2 (6 bases). With 5 bases removed from V and 5 bases from J, the gap between germline ends came to 13 bases. Per germline, CDR1 SGHAT and CDR2 FQNNGV. CDR3 length: 13 amino acids. CDR3 region: CASSAGPTNEQYF. DNA for the CDR3: TGTGCCAGCAGCGCGGGACCCACAAACGAGCAGTACTTC. Full variable domain (outside the CDR3, taken from reference TRBV11-2 and TRBJ2-7): EAGVAQSPRYKIIEKRQSVAFWCNPISGHATLYWYQQILGQGPKLLIQFQNNGVVDDSQLPKDRFSAERLKGVDSTLKIQPAKLEDSAVYLCASSAGPTNEQYFGPGTRLTVT.

This chain uses TRBV6-2 or TRBV6-3 with TRBJ1-5; D is perhaps TRBD1 (5 bases). The CDR3 runs to 14 residues. Germline V gene data show CDR1 as MNHEY and CDR2 as SVGEGT. Trimming shortened V by 5 bases and J by 3 bases, and 11 bases separated the two germline ends. The CDR3: CASSADRDNQPQHF. CDR3 sequence (DNA): TGTGCCAGCAGTGCCGACAGAGACAATCAGCCCCAGCATTTT.

The chain combines TRBV12-3 or TRBV12-4 with TRBJ2-7; 7 nucleotides agree with TRBD1. The CDR3 has 13 amino acids. V shed 5 bases, J shed 6 bases, and the junction held 7 bases outside the gene matches. CDR3: CASSRDRAFEQYF. The CDR3 DNA sequence: TGTGCCAGCAGTCGTGACAGGGCCTTCGAGCAGTACTTC.

The CDR3 region is CSASSIKRRDYNEQFF. The DNA for the CDR3 is TGCAGTGCTAGTTCCATTAAGCGGAGAGATTACAATGAGCAGTTCTTC. The chain has TRBV20-1 and TRBJ2-1; D may be TRBD2 (5 bases). V was clipped by 3 bases and J by 4 bases, with 19 bases between them. From germline, CDR1 is DFQATT and CDR2 SNEGSKA (reference sequence). The CDR3 is made up of 16 amino acids.

V is TRBV5-1 and J is TRBJ1-2; D unresolved. The CDR3 is 13 residues long. Per the germline V gene, CDR1 is SGHRS and CDR2 is YFSETQ. V was cut by 3 bases and J by 6 bases, with 12 bases left in between. The CDR3 bases are TGCGCCAGCAGCTCAGCAGGTTCAAATGGCTACACCTTC. Amino acid sequence: CASSSAGSNGYTF.

CDR3 in DNA: TGTGCCAGCAGCCTACAGGGCCCCTCATCCCCGGGTGAGCAGTTCTTC. This sequence encodes CASSLQGPSSPGEQFF. The gene calls are TRBV3-1 (or the pseudogene TRBV3-2) and TRBJ2-1; D possibly corresponds to TRBD1 (6 bases). The germline CDR1 and CDR2 sequences are LGHDT and YNNKEL (reference sequence). The CDR3 totals 16 residues. With 4 bases removed from V and 9 bases from J, the gap between germline ends came to 22 bases.

The chain uses TRBV30 and TRBJ1-6; 7 bases map to TRBD1. Germline CDR1 and CDR2: GTSNPN and SVGIG (reference sequence). V lost 6 bases to trimming and J lost 4 bases; unmatched junction nucleotides: 6. CDR3 length: 14 amino acids. CDR3 sequence reads: CACLLRGYNSPLHF. The CDR3 nucleotides read TGTGCCTGTCTTCTCAGGGGGTATAATTCACCCCTCCACTTT.

The chain combines TRBV30 with TRBJ1-6; D gene unclear. Germline V gives CDR1 GTSNPN, CDR2 SVGIG (reference sequence). V was clipped by 1 base and J by 0 bases, with 1 base between them. The CDR3 extends over 13 amino acids. The DNA of the CDR3 is TGTGCCTGGAGTGGCTCCTATAATTCACCCCTCCACTTT. Its translation is CAWSGSYNSPLHF.

This clone appeared a single time. The V call is TRBV11-2, the J call TRBJ2-7; no clear D. The CDR3 is 15 amino acids. The ends were cut back, 4 bases at V and 12 bases at J, with 25 bases in the middle. CDR1 SGHAT and CDR2 FQNNGV come from the germline V gene. DNA of the CDR3: TGTGCCAGCAGCTCCGCCCCTTTCGACACCTCGGCGGCGTACTTC. Translation gives CASSSAPFDTSAAYF.